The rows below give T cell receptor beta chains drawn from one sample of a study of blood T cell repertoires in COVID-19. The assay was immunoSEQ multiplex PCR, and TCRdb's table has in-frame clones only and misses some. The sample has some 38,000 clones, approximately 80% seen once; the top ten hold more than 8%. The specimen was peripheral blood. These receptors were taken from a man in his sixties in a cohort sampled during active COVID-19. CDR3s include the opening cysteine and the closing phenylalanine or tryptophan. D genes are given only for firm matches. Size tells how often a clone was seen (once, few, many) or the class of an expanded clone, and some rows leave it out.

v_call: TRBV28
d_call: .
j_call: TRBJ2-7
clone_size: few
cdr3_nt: TGTGCCAGCAGTAGCCCGGCGGGCAGATCCTACGAGCAGTACTTC
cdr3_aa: CASSSPAGRSYEQYF

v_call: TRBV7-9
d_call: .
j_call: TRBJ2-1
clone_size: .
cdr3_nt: TGTGCCAGCAGCTTAGTCTCGGGTAGTGAGCAGTTCTTC
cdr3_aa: CASSLVSGSEQFF

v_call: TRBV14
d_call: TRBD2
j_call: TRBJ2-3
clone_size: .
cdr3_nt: TGTGCCAGCAGCCGGTGGAGCGGGGGGGCGCTGGATACGCAGTATTTT
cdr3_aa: CASSRWSGGALDTQYF

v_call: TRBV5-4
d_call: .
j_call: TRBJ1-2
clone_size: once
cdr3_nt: TGTGCCAGCAGCTTGGCCGAACAGGGTGGCTACACCTTC
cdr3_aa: CASSLAEQGGYTF

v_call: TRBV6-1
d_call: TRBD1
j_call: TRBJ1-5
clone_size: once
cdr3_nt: TGTGCCAGCAGTGATGGACAGGGGGTAAGGAATCAGCCCCAGCATTTT
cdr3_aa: CASSDGQGVRNQPQHF

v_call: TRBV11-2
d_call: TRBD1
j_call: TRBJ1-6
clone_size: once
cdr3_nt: TGTGCCAGCAGCTCACCCCAGGGGGCTACCTATAATTCACCCCTCCACTTT
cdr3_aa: CASSSPQGATYNSPLHF

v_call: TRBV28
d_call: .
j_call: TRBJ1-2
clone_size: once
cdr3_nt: TGTGCCAGCAGTTTAGGGGGCCCGAGCTACACCTTC
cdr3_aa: CASSLGGPSYTF

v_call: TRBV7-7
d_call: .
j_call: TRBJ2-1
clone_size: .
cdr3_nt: TGTGCCAGCAGCTCCGGGGATGAGCAGTTCTTC
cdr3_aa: CASSSGDEQFF

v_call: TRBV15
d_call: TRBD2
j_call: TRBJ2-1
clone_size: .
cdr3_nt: TGTGCCACCAGCAGACAACGGGAGGTAGCGGGGGCCCTACTTGGGTATGAGCAGTTCTTC
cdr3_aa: CATSRQREVAGALLGYEQFF

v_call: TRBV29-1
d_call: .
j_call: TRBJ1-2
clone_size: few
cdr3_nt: TGCAGCGTTGAACGCCCTACAGTAGTTCTCTATGGCTACACCTTC
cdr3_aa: CSVERPTVVLYGYTF

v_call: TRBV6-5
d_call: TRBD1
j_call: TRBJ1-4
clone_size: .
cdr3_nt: TGTGCCAGCAGGGACGACAGGGGAGGTGAAAAACTGTTTTTT
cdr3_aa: CASRDDRGGEKLFF

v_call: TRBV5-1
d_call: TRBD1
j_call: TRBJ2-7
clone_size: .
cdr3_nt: TGCGCCAGCAACCCCAACACCGGGACAGGGCACGAGCAGTACTTC
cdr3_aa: CASNPNTGTGHEQYF

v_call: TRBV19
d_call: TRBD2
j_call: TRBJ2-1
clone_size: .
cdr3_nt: TGTGCCAGTAGTCGTGTGGGGGGGGCCTACAATGAGCAGTTCTTC
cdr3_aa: CASSRVGGAYNEQFF

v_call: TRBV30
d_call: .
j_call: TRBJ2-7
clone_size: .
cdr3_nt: TGTGCCTGGAGTGGGCAGGGGTGGGAGCAGTACTTC
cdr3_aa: CAWSGQGWEQYF

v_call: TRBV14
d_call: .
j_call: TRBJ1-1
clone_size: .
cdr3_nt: TGTGCCAGCAGCCAGATTCGCGGGTACACTGAAGCTTTCTTT
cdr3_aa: CASSQIRGYTEAFF

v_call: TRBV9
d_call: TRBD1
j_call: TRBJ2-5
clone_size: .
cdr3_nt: TGTGCCAGCAGCTATACGGACAGGGATTACCGGATAAAGACCCAGTACTTC
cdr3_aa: CASSYTDRDYRIKTQYF

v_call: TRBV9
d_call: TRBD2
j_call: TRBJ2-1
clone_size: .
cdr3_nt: TGTGCCAGCAGCCCCCGACTAGCTTCCAATGAGCAGTTCTTC
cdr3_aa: CASSPRLASNEQFF

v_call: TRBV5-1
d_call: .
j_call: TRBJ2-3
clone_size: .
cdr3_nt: TGCGCCAGCAGGCCCGGGGCGGGGACCTATACGCAGTATTTT
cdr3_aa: CASRPGAGTYTQYF

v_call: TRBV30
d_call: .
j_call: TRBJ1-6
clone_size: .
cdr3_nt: TGTGCCTGGGGCGACCGGGGAGTCAGTTCACCCCTCCACTTT
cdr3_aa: CAWGDRGVSSPLHF

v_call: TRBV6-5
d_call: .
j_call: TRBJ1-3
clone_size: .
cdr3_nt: TGTGCCAGCACTATAGGGGGCTCTGGAAACACCATATATTTT
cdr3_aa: CASTIGGSGNTIYF

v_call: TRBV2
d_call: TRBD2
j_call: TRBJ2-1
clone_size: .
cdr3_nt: TGTGCCAGCAGCTGGACTAGAGACAATGAGCAGTTCTTC
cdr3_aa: CASSWTRDNEQFF

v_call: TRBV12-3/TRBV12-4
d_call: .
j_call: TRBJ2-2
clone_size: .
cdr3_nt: TGTGCCAGCGACAGTGCGAACACCGGGGAGCTGTTTTTT
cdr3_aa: CASDSANTGELFF

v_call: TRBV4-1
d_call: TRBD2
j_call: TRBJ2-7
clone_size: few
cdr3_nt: TGCGCCAGCAGCCAAGGACTAGCGGGAGCCATTCGCGAGCAGTACTTC
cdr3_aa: CASSQGLAGAIREQYF

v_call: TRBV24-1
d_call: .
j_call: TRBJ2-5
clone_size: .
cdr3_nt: TGTGCCACCAGTAATTTCTTCGGGACCCAGTACTTC
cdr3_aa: CATSNFFGTQYF

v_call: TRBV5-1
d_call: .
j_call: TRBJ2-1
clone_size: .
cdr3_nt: TGCGCCAGCAGCTTGGTTGGTCGGGGGGCAGGCGATGAGCAGTTCTTC
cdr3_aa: CASSLVGRGAGDEQFF

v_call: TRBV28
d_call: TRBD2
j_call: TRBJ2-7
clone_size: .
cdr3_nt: TGTGCCAGCAGTTTACTCCTAGCGGGAGCTAATAAGTACGAGCAGTACTTC
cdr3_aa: CASSLLLAGANKYEQYF

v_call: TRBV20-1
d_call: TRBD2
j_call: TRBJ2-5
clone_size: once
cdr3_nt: TGCAGTGCTAGTTGGGGGACTAGCGGGACCCAAGAGACCCAGTACTTC
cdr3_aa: CSASWGTSGTQETQYF

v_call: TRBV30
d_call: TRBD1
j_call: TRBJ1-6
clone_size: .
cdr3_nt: TGTGCCTGGAGTGTGTTTGGGACAGATAATTCACCCCTCCACTTT
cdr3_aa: CAWSVFGTDNSPLHF

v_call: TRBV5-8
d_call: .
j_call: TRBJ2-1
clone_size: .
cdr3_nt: TGTGCCAGCAGCGTATACGGGGTTCGTGAGCAGTTCTTC
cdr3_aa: CASSVYGVREQFF

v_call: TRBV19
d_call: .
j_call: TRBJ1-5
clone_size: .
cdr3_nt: TGTGCCATCTCACAGGGTCGAGGCCAGCCCCAGCATTTT
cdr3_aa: CAISQGRGQPQHF

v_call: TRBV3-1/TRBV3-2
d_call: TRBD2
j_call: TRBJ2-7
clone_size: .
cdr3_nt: TGTGCCAGCAGCCTCGGGACTAGCGGGAGGGGTTACGAGCAGTACTTC
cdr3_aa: CASSLGTSGRGYEQYF

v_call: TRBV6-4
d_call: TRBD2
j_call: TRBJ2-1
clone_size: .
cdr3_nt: TGTGCCAGCAGTGACTCTAGCGGGGGGGCCAATGAGCAGTTCTTC
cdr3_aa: CASSDSSGGANEQFF

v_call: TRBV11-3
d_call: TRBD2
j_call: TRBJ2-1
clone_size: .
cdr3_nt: TGTGCCAGCAGCTTAGAGAGCGGGACTCGAGCCAATGAGCAGTTCTTC
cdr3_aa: CASSLESGTRANEQFF

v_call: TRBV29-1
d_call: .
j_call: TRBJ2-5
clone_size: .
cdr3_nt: TGCAGCGTTGACGGGGGAAGGGTAGAGACCCAGTACTTC
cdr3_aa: CSVDGGRVETQYF

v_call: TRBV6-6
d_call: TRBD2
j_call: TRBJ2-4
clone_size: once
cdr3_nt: TGTGCCAGCAGTTTTCGCGGGGGGGATAAAAACATTCAGTACTTC
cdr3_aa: CASSFRGGDKNIQYF

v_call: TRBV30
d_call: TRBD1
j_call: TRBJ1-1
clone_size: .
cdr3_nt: TGTGCCTGGCAGACAGGGGGGGCTGAAGCTTTCTTT
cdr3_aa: CAWQTGGAEAFF

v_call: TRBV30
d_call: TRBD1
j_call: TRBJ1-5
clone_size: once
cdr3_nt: TGTGCCTGGAGTGGATCGGACAGGGACAATCAGCCCCAGCATTTT
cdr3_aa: CAWSGSDRDNQPQHF

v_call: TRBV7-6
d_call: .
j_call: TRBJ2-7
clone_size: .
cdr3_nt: TGTGCCAGCAGCTTAGCGGCGGGGAGCTCCTACGAGCAGTACTTC
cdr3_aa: CASSLAAGSSYEQYF

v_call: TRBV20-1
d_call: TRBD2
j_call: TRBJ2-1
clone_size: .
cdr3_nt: TGCAGTGCTAGTCCGATAGCGGGATACAATGAGCAGTTCTTC
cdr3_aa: CSASPIAGYNEQFF

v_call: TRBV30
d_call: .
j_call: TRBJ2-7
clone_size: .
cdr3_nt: TGTGCCTGGAGTGGGGGGGGCGGCGAGCAGTACTTC
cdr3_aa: CAWSGGGGEQYF

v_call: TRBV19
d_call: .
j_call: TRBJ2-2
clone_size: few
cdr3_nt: TGTGCCAGTAGGGAGACGGTGAACACCGGGGAGCTGTTTTTT
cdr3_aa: CASRETVNTGELFF

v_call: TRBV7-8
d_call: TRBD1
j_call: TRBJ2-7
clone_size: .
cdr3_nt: TGTGCCAGCAGCCCAGGGGGAGTCTCCTACGAGCAGTACTTC
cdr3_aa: CASSPGGVSYEQYF